This TCR beta chain was sequenced for a study of blood T cells in healthy people across ages. Next came a second PCR, run for roughly 7 to 12 cycles, which used a sample-barcoded 5' primer along with a J-beta primer mix. All samples yielded 2.5 million or more CDR3-containing paired-end reads. MiXCR, applied by TCRdb to the 5' RACE reads, yields one record per CDR3 protein. The sample consists of about 680,000 distinct CDR3 sequences, roughly 50% of them appearing once. Source material: blood. This sequence was found in an older woman in good health.

The CDR3 DNA follows: TGTGCCAGCAGTTACTCACGGTGGCAGTCGATAGAGACCCAGTACTTC. Amino acids: CASSYSRWQSIETQYF. V is TRBV6-5 and J is TRBJ2-5; D not resolved. Trimming pared 0 bases from V and 4 bases from J, leaving 15 bases between. Germline V CDR1 and CDR2: MNHEY, SVGAGI. The CDR3 totals 16 residues.